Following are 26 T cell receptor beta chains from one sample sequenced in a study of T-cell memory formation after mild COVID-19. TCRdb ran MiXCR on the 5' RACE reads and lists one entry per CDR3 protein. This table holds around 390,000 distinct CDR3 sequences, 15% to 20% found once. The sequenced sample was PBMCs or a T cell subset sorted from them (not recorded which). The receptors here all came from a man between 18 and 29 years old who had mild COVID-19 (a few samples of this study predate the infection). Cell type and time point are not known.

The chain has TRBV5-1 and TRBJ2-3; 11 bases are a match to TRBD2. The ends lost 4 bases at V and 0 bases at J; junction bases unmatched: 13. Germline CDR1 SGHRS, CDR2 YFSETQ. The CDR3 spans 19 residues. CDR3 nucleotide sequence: TGCGCCAGCAGCCCCACTAGCGGGGGTCTCCGCCCTAGCACAGATACGCAGTATTTT. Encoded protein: CASSPTSGGLRPSTDTQYF. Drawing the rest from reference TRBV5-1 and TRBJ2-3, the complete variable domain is KAGVTQTPRYLIKTRGQQVTLSCSPISGHRSVSWYQQTPGQGLQFLFEYFSETQRNKGNFPGRFSGRQFSNSRSEMNVSTLELGDSALYLCASSPTSGGLRPSTDTQYFGPGTRLTVL.

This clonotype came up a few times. The CDR3 spells CATRGLAGGETQYF. CDR3 nucleotides: TGTGCCACCAGGGGACTAGCGGGGGGTGAGACCCAGTACTTC. The chain employs TRBV24-1 and TRBJ2-5; 15 positions agree with TRBD2. The length of the CDR3 is 14 residues. Trimming at V came to 7 bases and at J to 5 bases, leaving 1 base not matched to a gene. CDR1 and CDR2 from the germline V gene are KGHDR and SFDVKD.

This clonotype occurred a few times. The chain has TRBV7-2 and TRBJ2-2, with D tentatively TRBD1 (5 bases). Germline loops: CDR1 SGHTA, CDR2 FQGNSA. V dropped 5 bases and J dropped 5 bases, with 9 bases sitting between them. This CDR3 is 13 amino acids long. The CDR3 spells CASSVQGTGELFF. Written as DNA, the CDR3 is TGTGCCAGCAGCGTTCAGGGAACCGGGGAGCTGTTTTTT.

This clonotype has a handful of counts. CDR3 loop: CASSLDGVLDTQYF. CDR3 nucleotides: TGTGCCAGCAGCTTAGATGGGGTATTAGATACGCAGTATTTT. The chain couples TRBV7-2 to TRBJ2-3; D is unresolved. Trimming shortened V by 1 base and J by 5 bases, and 10 bases separated the two germline ends. Germline CDR1 SGHTA, CDR2 FQGNSA. The CDR3 extends over 14 amino acids.

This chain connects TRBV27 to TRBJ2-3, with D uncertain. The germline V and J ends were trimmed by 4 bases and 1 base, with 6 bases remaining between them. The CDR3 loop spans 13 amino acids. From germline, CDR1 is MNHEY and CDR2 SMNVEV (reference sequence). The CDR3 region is CASSWSGTDTQYF. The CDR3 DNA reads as TGTGCCAGCAGTTGGTCCGGCACAGATACGCAGTATTTT.

CDR3 residues: CASSLVSASYGYTF. In DNA, the CDR3 is TGTGCCAGCAGCTTAGTTTCGGCCAGCTATGGCTACACCTTC. V usage is TRBV7-2 and J usage is TRBJ1-2; no clear D. Germline V gene lookup returns CDR1 SGHTA and CDR2 FQGNSA. The CDR3 is made up of 14 amino acids. The V end was cut by 1 base, the J end by 4 bases, with 10 bases between.

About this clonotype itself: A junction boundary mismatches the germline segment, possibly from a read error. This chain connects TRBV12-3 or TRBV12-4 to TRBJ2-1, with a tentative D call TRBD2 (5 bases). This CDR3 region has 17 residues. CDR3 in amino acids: CSSTNGRRTSIRNEQFF. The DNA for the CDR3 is TGTTCCAGCACCAACGGACGCAGGACTTCGATTCGCAATGAGCAGTTCTTC.

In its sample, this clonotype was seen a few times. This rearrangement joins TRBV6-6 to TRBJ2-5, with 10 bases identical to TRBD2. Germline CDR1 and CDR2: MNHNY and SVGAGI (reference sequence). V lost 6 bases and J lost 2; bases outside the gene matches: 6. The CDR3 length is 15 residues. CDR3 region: CASRRLAGEQETQYF. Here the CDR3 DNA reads TGTGCCAGCAGGCGCCTAGCGGGGGAGCAAGAGACCCAGTACTTC.

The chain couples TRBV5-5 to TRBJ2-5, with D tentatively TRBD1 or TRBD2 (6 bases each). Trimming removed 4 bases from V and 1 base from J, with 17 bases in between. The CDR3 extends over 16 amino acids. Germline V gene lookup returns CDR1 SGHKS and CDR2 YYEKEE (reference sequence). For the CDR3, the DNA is TGTGCCAGCAGCGCGATGCTTGGAGGGGGCCAAGAGACCCAGTACTTC. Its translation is CASSAMLGGGQETQYF.

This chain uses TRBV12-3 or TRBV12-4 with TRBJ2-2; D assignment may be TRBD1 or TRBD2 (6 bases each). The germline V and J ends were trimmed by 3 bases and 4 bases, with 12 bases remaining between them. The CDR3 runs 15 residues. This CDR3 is CASSFHGGATGELFF. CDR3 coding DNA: TGTGCCAGCAGTTTTCACGGGGGCGCCACCGGGGAGCTGTTTTTT.

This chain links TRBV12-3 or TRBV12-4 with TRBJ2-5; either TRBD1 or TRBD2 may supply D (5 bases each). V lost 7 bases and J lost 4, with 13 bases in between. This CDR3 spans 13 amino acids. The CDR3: CASNPLGGETQYF. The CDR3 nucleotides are TGTGCCAGCAATCCTCTTGGGGGAGAGACCCAGTACTTC.

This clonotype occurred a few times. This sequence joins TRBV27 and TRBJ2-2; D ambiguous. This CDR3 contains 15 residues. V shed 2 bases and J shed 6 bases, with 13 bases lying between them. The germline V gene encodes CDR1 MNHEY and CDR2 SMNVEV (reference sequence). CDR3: CASSLKVPPPGELFF. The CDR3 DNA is TGTGCCAGCAGTTTAAAGGTCCCTCCGCCCGGGGAGCTGTTTTTT.

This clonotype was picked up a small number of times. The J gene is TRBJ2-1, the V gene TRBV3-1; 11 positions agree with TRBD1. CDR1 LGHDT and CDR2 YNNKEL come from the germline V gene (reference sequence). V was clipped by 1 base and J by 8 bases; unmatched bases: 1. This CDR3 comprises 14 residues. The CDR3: CASSQGTGGDEQFF. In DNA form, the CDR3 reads TGTGCCAGCAGCCAAGGGACAGGGGGCGATGAGCAGTTCTTC.

CDR3 nucleotide sequence: TGCAGTGCTAGATCCCCTCTAGCGGGGGGGCTCTCCGAGCAGTACTTC. Translation: CSARSPLAGGLSEQYF. The chain employs TRBV20-1 and TRBJ2-7; 12 bases fit TRBD2. The germline gives CDR1 DFQATT, CDR2 SNEGSKA (reference sequence). The V segment lost 2 bases and the J segment 6 bases; nucleotides outside the gene matches: 11. CDR3 length equals 16 residues.

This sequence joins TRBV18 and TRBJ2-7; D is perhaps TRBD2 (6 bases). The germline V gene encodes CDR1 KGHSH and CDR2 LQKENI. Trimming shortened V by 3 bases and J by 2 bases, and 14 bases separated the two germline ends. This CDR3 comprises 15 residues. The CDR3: CASSPAIGEAYEQYF. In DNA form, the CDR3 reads TGTGCCAGCTCACCGGCGATAGGGGAGGCCTACGAGCAGTACTTC.

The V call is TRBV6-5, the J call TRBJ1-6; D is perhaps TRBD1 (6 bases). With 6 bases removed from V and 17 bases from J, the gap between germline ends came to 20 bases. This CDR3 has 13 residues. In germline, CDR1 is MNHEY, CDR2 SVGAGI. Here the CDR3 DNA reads TGTGCCAGCAGGCTTTCCACAGGGAACCCCGTCCACTTT. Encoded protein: CASRLSTGNPVHF.

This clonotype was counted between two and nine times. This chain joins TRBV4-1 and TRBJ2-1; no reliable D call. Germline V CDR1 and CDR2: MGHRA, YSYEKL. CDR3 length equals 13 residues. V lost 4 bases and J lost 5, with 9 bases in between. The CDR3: CASSPQRDNEQFF. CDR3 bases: TGCGCCAGCAGCCCACAACGAGACAATGAGCAGTTCTTC.

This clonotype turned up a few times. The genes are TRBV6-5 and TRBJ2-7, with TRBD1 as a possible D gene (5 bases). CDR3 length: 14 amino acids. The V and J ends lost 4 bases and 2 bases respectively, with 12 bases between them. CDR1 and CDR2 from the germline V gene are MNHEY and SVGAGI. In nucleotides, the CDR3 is TGTGCCAGCAGTTGGGCAGGGCGAACCTACGAGCAGTACTTC. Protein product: CASSWAGRTYEQYF.

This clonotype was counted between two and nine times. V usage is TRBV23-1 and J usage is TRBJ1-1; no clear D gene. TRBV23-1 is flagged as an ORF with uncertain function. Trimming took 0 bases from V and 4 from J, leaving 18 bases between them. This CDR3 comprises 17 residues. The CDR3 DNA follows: TGCGCCAGCAGTCAATCGGGCCCCTCCGGGGAGGTCACTGAAGCTTTCTTT. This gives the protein CASSQSGPSGEVTEAFF.

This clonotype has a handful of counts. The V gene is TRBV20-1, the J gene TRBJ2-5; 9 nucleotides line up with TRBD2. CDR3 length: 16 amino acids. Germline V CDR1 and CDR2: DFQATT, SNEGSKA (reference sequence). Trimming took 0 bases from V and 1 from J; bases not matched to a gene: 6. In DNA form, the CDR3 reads TGCAGTGCTAGAGATCGAGGCGGGGGGGGCCAAGAGACCCAGTACTTC. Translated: CSARDRGGGGQETQYF.

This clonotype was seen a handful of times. Here the CDR3 DNA reads TGCGCCAGCAGCTTGTGGCGCTATGGCTACACCTTC. As protein: CASSLWRYGYTF. The gene calls are TRBV5-1 and TRBJ1-2; D remains unclear. The CDR3 length is 12 residues. Germline CDR1 reads SGHRS; CDR2 reads YFSETQ. The ends were cut back, 1 base at V and 4 bases at J, with 5 bases in the middle.

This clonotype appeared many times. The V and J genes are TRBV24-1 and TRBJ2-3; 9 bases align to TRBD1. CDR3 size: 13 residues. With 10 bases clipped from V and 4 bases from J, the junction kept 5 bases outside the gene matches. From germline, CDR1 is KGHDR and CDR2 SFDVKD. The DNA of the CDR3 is TGTGCCACGGGGACAGGGACCCCAGATACGCAGTATTTT. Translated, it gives CATGTGTPDTQYF.

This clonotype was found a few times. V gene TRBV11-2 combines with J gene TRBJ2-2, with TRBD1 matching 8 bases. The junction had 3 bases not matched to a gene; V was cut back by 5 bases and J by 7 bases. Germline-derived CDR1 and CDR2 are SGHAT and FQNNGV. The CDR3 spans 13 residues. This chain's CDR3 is CASSRQGIGELFF. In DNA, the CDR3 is TGTGCCAGCAGCCGACAGGGGATCGGGGAGCTGTTTTTT.

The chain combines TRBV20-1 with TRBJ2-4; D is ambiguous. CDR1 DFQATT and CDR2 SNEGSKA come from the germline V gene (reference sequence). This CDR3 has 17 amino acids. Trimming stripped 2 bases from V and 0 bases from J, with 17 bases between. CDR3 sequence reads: CSARRVPSSLAKNIQYF. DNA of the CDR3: TGCAGTGCTAGACGGGTCCCCTCCTCACTAGCCAAAAACATTCAGTACTTC.

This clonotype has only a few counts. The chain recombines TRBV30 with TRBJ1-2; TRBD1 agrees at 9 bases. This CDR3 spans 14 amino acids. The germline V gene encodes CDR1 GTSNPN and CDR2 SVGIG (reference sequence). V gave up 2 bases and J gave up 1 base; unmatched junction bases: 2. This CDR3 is CAWSLTGGNYGYTF. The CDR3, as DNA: TGTGCCTGGAGTCTGACAGGGGGTAACTATGGCTACACCTTC.

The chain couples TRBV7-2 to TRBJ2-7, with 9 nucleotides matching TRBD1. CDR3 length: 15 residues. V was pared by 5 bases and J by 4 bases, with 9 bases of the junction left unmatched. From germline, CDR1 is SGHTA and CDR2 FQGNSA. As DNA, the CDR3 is TGTGCCAGCAGCCCACGAGCCGGACAGGGGTACGAGCAGTACTTC. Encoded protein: CASSPRAGQGYEQYF.